The TCR beta chain under discussion was sequenced for a study of cytomegalovirus exposure and HLA in healthy donors. This clone was counted once. Primers: 60 Vbeta forward and 13 Jbeta reverse. This table comes from immunoSEQ multiplex PCR, and its TCRdb copy is limited to in-frame clones, with some not included. The sample contains about 140,000 clones, approximately 80% of which appear only once. V lost 6 bases and J lost 5, with 17 bases in between. Germline V gene sequence: CDR1 MNHEY, CDR2 SVGAGI. The CDR3 loop spans 15 amino acids. The gene calls are TRBV6-5 and TRBJ1-3; a weak D match, TRBD1 (6 bases). This TCR was recovered from a woman between 18 and 29 years old in good health and CMV-seropositive. Sequencing was done on a sample of PBMCs. The CDR3 sequence: CASSPTGYGRNTIYF. CDR3 sequence (DNA): TGTGCCAGCAGCCCAACAGGGTACGGGAGAAACACCATATATTTT.